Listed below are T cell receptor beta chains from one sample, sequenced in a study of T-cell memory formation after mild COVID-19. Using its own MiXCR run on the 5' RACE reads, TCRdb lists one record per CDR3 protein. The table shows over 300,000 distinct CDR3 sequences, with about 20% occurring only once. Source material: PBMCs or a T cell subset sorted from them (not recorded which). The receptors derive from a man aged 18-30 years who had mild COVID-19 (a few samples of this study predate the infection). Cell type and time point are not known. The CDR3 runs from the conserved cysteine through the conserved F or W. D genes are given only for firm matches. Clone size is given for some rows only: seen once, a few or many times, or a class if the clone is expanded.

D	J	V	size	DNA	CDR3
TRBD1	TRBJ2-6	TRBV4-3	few	TGCGCCAGCAGCCGAGATGGACAGGCTACCTTCTCTGGGGCCAACGTCCTGACTTTC	CASSRDGQATFSGANVLTF
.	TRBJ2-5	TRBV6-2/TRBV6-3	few	TGTGCCAGCAGTTACTCGAGGGGGAACCAAGAGACCCAGTACTTC	CASSYSRGNQETQYF
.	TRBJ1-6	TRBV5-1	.	TGCGCCAGCAGCGTGAGGGGGAATTCACCACTCCACTTT	CASSVRGNSPLHF
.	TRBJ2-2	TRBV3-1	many	TGTGCCAGCAGCCCCAGGACGGGGGCGAACACCGGGGAGCTGTTTTTT	CASSPRTGANTGELFF
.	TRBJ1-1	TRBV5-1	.	TGCGCCAGCAGCTTGGATCCAGGCCCAGCTTTCTTT	CASSLDPGPAFF
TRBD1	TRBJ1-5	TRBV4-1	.	TGCGCCAGCAGCCAATACAGGGGGCGCAATCAGCCCCAGCATTTT	CASSQYRGRNQPQHF
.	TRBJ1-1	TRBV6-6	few	TGTGCCAGCAGTTATCGGGGGCCGAGAGGTGAAGCTTTCTTT	CASSYRGPRGEAFF
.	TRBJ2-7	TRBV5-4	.	TGTGCCAGCAGCCGTGGACCGGCAGCTTCGATCGGCGAGCAGTACTTC	CASSRGPAASIGEQYF
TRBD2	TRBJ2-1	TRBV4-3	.	TGCGCCAGCAGCCAAAGGACTAGTGACGGGGGTGAGCAGTTCTTC	CASSQRTSDGGEQFF
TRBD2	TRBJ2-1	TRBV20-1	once	TGCAGTGCTCGGGCGGGGGGCCTCAATGAGCAGTTCTTC	CSARAGGLNEQFF
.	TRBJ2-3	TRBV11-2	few	TGTGCCAGCAGCCCCTCCCCACAGGATACGCAGTATTTT	CASSPSPQDTQYF
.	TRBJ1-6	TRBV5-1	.	TGCGCCAGCAGCACGGGACGGAATAATTCACCCCTCCACTTT	CASSTGRNNSPLHF
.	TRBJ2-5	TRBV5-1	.	TGCGCCAGCAGCCCCTTTGGGCAAGGGAAAGAGACCCAGTACTTC	CASSPFGQGKETQYF
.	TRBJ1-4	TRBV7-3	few	TGTGCCAGCAGCTTAGCCAAGGAACCAAATGAAAAACTGTTTTTT	CASSLAKEPNEKLFF
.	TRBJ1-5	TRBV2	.	TGTGCCAGCAGTGAGGGGCCTCAGCCCCAGCATTTT	CASSEGPQPQHF
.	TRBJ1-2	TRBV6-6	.	TGTGCCAGCAGTTACTCGTACGAGGGAAGCGGCTACACCTTC	CASSYSYEGSGYTF
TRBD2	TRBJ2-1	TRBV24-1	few	TGTGCCACCAGTGATACTAGCGGGGGCTCCTACAATGAGCAGTTCTTC	CATSDTSGGSYNEQFF
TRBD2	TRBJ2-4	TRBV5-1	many	TGCGCCAGCAGCTGGAAGAATCCGGGACTAGCGGGGGCCCGAGGAAACATTCAGTACTTC	CASSWKNPGLAGARGNIQYF
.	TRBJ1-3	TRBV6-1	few	TGTGCCATCCCAGGGGCAGGTGGAAACACCATATATTTT	CAIPGAGGNTIYF
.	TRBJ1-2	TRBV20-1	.	TGCAGTGCCACCTGGCCAGCCGGCTATGGCTACACCTTC	CSATWPAGYGYTF
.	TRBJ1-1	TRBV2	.	TGTGCCAGCAGTGAAACCAGATCTGAAGCTTTCTTT	CASSETRSEAFF
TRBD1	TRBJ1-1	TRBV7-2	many	TGTGCCAGCAGCTTTTACGGACAGGAGCATCCCGGAGCTTTCTTT	CASSFYGQEHPGAFF
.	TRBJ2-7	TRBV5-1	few	TGCGCCAGCAGCTTGGCGCCTAGGTCCTCCTACGAGCAGTACTTC	CASSLAPRSSYEQYF
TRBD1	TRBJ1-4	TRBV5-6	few	TGTGCCAGCAGCTTCACTGGACAGGGAAGAGCAACTAATGAAAAACTGTTTTTT	CASSFTGQGRATNEKLFF
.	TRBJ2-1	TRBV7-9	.	TGTGCCAGCAGCTTGGCCACAGAAAGAGGGCGCGGGAATGAGCAGTTCTTC	CASSLATERGRGNEQFF
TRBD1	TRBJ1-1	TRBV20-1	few	TGCAGTGCTAAATTAACAGGGGGCGGAACTGAAGCTTTCTTT	CSAKLTGGGTEAFF
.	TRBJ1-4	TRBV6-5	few	TGTGCCAGCAGTTACTCTAACGGAGAGGAAAAACTGTTTTTT	CASSYSNGEEKLFF
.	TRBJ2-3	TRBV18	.	TGTGCCAGCTCACCACCCTCTCGGGATACGCAGTATTTT	CASSPPSRDTQYF
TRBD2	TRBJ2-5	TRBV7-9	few	TGTGCCAGCAGCTTAGATGTTGGGCTAGCGGGATCAGAGACCCAGTACTTC	CASSLDVGLAGSETQYF
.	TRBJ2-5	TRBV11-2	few	TGTGCCAGCAGCCCTGGGGGACGACTTGAAGAGACCCAGTACTTC	CASSPGGRLEETQYF
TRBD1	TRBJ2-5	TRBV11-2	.	TGTGCCAGCAGTTTCAGACAGGGTAGAGAGACCCAGTACTTC	CASSFRQGRETQYF
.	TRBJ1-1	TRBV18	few	TGTGCCAGCTCAGAGGCCCATATGAACACTGAAGCTTTCTTT	CASSEAHMNTEAFF
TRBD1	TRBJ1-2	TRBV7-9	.	TGTGCCAGCAGTCACCCCCCCGGGACAGCTAACTATGGCTACACCTTC	CASSHPPGTANYGYTF
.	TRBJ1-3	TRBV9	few	TGTGCCAGCAGCGTAGAGACAGCACCTGGAAACACCATATATTTT	CASSVETAPGNTIYF
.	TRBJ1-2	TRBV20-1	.	TGCAGTGCCAGCCCCATATCGGCCTATGGCTACACCTTC	CSASPISAYGYTF
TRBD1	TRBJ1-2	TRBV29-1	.	TGCAGCGTCCCCGAGACAGGGAGAATAAGGGGCGGCTACACCTTC	CSVPETGRIRGGYTF